Sequencing of this T cell receptor beta chain was carried out in a study of cytomegalovirus exposure and HLA in healthy donors. Study details: A preliminary data release comprised around 90 million unique TCRs obtained from HLA-typed donors. General study results and limits: Across donors, sequencing depth was assumed by presence/absence analyses to be roughly uniform. One cluster of highly shared sequence variants probably arose as a sequencing artifact. Three chains tied to CMV proved CMV antigen-specific in vitro.

CDR1 MDHEN and CDR2 SYDVKM come from the germline V gene. The CDR3 is 13 amino acids. Trimming cost V 3 bases and J 6 bases, with 11 bases left between them. Worth noting for this clone: Its antigen is as yet unknown.

The PCR contained 60 Vbeta and 13 Jbeta primers. Data came from immunoSEQ multiplex PCR; TCRdb stores just in-frame clones and leaves some out. The repertoire holds roughly 150,000 clones, with about two thirds as singletons. Material: PBMCs. The TCR was taken from a man between 60 and 70 years old in good health and CMV-seronegative. This chain joins TRBV28 and TRBJ1-1; D may be TRBD1 (6 bases). CDR3 amino acids: CASSLGAGAEAFF. DNA for the CDR3: TGTGCCAGCAGTTTGGGGGCCGGGGCTGAAGCTTTCTTT.